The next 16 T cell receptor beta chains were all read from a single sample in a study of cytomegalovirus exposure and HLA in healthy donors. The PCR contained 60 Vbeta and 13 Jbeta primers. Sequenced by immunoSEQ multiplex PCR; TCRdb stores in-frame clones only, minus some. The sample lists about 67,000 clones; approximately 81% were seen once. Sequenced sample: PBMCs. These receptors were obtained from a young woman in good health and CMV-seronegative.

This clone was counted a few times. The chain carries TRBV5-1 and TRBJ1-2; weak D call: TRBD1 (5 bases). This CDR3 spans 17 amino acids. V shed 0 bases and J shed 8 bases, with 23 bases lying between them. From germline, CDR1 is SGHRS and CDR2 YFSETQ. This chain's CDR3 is CASSLGQTIFESLGYTF. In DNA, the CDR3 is TGCGCCAGCAGCTTGGGACAGACAATTTTTGAGTCGTTGGGCTACACCTTC.

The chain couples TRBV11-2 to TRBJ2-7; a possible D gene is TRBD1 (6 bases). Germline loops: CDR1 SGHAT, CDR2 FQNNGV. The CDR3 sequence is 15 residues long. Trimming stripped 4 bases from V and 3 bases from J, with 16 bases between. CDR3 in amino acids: CASSSIRDTLYEQYF. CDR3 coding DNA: TGTGCCAGCAGCTCTATAAGGGACACCCTCTACGAGCAGTACTTC.

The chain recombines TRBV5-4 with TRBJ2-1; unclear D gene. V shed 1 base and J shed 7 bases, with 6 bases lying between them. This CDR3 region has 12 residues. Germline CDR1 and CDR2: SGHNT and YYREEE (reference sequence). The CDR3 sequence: CASSLNTNEQFF. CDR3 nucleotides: TGTGCCAGCAGCTTGAACACGAATGAGCAGTTCTTC.

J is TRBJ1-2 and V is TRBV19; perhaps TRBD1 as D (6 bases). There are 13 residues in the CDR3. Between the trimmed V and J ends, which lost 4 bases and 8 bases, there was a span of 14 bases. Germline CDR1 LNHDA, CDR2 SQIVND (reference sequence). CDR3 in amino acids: CASSKQGSRGYTF. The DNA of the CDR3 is TGTGCCAGTAGTAAACAGGGTTCTCGGGGCTACACCTTC.

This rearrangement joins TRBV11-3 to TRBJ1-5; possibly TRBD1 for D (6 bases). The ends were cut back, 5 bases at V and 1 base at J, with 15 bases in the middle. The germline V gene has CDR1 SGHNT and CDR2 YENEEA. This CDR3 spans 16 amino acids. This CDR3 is CASSLLGAGSNQPQHF. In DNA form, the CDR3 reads TGTGCCAGCAGCCTCTTGGGGGCAGGAAGCAATCAGCCCCAGCATTTT.

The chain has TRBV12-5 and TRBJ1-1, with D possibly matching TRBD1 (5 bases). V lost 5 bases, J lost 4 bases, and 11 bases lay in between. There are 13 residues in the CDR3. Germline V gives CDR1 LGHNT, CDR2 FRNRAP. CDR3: CASGPRGGTEAFF. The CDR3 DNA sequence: TGTGCTAGTGGTCCTAGGGGAGGCACTGAAGCTTTCTTT.

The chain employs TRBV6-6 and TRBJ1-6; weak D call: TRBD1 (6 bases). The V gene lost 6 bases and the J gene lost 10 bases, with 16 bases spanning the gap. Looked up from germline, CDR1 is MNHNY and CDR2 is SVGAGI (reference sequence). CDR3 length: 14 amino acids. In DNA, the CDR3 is TGTGCCAGCAGACATCTGGGACAACCGTCACCCCTCCACTTT. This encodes CASRHLGQPSPLHF.

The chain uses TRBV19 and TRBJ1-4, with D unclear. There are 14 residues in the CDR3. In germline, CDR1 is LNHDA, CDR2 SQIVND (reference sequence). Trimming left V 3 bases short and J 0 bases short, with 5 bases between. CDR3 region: CASSIFATNEKLFF. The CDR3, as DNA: TGTGCCAGTAGTATCTTTGCAACTAATGAAAAACTGTTTTTT.

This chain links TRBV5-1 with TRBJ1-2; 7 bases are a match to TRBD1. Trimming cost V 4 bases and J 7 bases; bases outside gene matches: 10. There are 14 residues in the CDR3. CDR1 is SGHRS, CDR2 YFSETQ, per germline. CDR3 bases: TGCGCCAGCAGCGGAACCAGGGGGGAAGGTGGCTACACCTTC. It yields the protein CASSGTRGEGGYTF.

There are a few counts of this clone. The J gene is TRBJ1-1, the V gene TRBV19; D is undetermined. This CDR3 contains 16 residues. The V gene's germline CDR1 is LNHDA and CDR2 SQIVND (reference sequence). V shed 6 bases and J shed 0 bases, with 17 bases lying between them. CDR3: CASRTPAGLMNTEAFF. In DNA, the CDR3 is TGTGCCAGTAGAACCCCAGCGGGGTTGATGAACACTGAAGCTTTCTTT.

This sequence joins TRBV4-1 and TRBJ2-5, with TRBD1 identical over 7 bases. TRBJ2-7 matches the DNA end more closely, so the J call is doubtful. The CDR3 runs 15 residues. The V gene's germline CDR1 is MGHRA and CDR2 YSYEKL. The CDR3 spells CASSQDETGRYEQYF. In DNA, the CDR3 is TGCGCCAGCAGCCAAGATGAGACAGGGCGCTACGAGCAGTACTTC.

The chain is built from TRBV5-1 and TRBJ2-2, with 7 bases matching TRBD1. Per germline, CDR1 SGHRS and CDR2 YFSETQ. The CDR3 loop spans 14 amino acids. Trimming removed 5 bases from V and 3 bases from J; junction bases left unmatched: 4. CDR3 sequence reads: CASSPTGDTGELFF. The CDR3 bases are TGCGCCAGCAGTCCTACAGGGGACACCGGGGAGCTGTTTTTT. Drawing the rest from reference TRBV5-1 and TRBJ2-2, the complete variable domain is KAGVTQTPRYLIKTRGQQVTLSCSPISGHRSVSWYQQTPGQGLQFLFEYFSETQRNKGNFPGRFSGRQFSNSRSEMNVSTLELGDSALYLCASSPTGDTGELFFGEGSRLTVL.

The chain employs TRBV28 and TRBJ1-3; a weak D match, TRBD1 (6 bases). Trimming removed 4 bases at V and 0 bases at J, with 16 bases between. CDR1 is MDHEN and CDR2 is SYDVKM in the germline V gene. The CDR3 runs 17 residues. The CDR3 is CASSSPSTGNSGNTIYF. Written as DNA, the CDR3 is TGTGCCAGCAGTTCCCCATCAACAGGGAACTCTGGAAACACCATATATTTT. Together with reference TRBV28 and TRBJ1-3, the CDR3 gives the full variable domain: DVKVTQSSRYLVKRTGEKVFLECVQDMDHENMFWYRQDPGLGLRLIYFSYDVKMKEKGDIPEGYSVSREKKERFSLILESASTNQTSMYLCASSSPSTGNSGNTIYFGEGSWLTVV.

The CDR3 DNA is TGTGCCAGCAGGGGGGCAGGGGGTCCCCCCAAGCCTAACACTGAAGCTTTCTTT. Protein sequence: CASRGAGGPPKPNTEAFF. The chain couples TRBV25-1 to TRBJ1-1; TRBD1 agrees at 7 bases. From germline, CDR1 is MGHDK and CDR2 SYGVNS. The CDR3 runs to 18 residues. V lost 6 bases and J lost 2; bases outside the gene matches: 18.

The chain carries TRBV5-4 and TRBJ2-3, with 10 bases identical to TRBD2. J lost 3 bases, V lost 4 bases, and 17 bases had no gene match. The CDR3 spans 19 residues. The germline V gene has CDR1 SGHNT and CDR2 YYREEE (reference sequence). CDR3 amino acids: CASSLYPGSSGGTTDTQYF. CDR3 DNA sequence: TGTGCCAGCAGCCTCTACCCTGGGTCTAGCGGGGGAACTACAGATACGCAGTATTTT.

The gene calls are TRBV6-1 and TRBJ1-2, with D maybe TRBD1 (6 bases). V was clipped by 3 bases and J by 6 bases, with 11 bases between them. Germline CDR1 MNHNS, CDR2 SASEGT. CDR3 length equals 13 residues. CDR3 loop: CASSDYRVHGYTF. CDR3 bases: TGTGCCAGCAGTGACTACAGGGTTCATGGCTACACCTTC.